The 32 T cell receptor beta chains below come from one sample, sequenced in a study of shared T cell receptors in the human thymus. Assay used: immunoSEQ multiplex PCR; TCRdb lists only in-frame clones, some missing. This sample has 640,000 or so clones, with 87% found just once. These data also formed part of another study, on human thymus T cells.

Source material: thymocytes. Every receptor here comes from a boy younger than two with a congenital heart defect.

This clone appeared once. This chain connects TRBV10-2 to TRBJ1-2; TRBD1 matches at 12 bases. Looked up from germline, CDR1 is WSHSY and CDR2 is SAAADI. The CDR3 is 18 amino acids. The V segment lost 4 bases and the J segment 4 bases; nucleotides outside the gene matches: 13. The CDR3 spells CASSANRDRGPPGYGYTF. CDR3 nucleotide sequence: TGCGCCAGCAGTGCAAACCGGGACAGGGGGCCCCCCGGCTATGGCTACACCTTC.

The J gene is TRBJ2-1, the V gene TRBV5-4; 11 positions match TRBD2. The CDR3 consists of 19 residues. J was trimmed by 4 bases and V by 3 bases; bases with no gene match: 15. Germline V gene sequence: CDR1 SGHNT, CDR2 YYREEE (reference sequence). CDR3 amino acids: CASSSTSGSRGWTYNEQFF. In nucleotides, the CDR3 is TGTGCCAGCAGCTCTACTAGCGGGAGTAGAGGATGGACATACAATGAGCAGTTCTTC.

The chain is built from TRBV11-2 and TRBJ1-2; possibly TRBD1 for D (6 bases). V lost 5 bases and J 6 bases, leaving 13 bases between the germline ends. Per germline, CDR1 SGHAT and CDR2 FQNNGV. The CDR3 is 13 residues long. DNA of the CDR3: TGTGCCAGCAGCCCCGTTTCAGGGGATGGCTACACCTTC. Residues: CASSPVSGDGYTF.

This clone was seen only once. This rearrangement joins TRBV28 to TRBJ2-7; D might be TRBD1 (6 bases). This CDR3 is built from 14 residues. V lost 6 bases and J 5 bases, leaving 17 bases between the germline ends. CDR1 and CDR2 (germline): MDHEN, SYDVKM. The CDR3 is CASRPTPGVHEQYF. In DNA form, the CDR3 reads TGTGCCAGCAGACCAACCCCAGGGGTCCACGAGCAGTACTTC.

This clone came up once. This chain's CDR3 is CASRKDRTSLGEQYF. CDR3 bases: TGTGCCAGCAGGAAGGATCGGACTAGCTTGGGCGAGCAGTACTTC. This sequence joins TRBV5-6 and TRBJ2-7; TRBD2 aligns across 8 bases. V gave up 5 bases and J gave up 6 bases; unmatched junction bases: 13. Germline V gives CDR1 SGHDT, CDR2 YYEEEE. The CDR3 has 15 residues.

The chain links TRBV15 to TRBJ1-1; tentatively, D is TRBD1 (6 bases). CDR3 length equals 16 residues. CDR1 is LNHNV and CDR2 is YYDKDF in the germline V gene (reference sequence). V lost 9 bases and J 4 bases, leaving 24 bases between the germline ends. The CDR3: CATRGLQGGDGTEAFF. The CDR3 region has the DNA TGTGCCACTAGAGGCCTACAAGGGGGGGACGGCACTGAAGCTTTCTTT.

This CDR3 is CASSPPEDQAVYF. The CDR3, as DNA: TGTGCCAGCAGCCCCCCGGAGGATCAGGCGGTCTACTTC. This chain uses TRBV9 with TRBJ2-4; TRBD2 might be the D (5 bases). This CDR3 is 13 amino acids long. Between the trimmed V and J ends, which lost 4 bases and 16 bases, there was a span of 21 bases. The germline CDR1 and CDR2 sequences are SGDLS and YYNGEE.

This chain joins TRBV6-5 and TRBJ2-1; tentatively, D is TRBD1 (5 bases). Germline-derived CDR1 and CDR2 are MNHEY and SVGAGI. Between the trimmed V and J ends, which lost 2 bases and 6 bases, there was a span of 11 bases. The CDR3 contains 14 residues. Here the CDR3 DNA reads TGTGCCAGCAGTTACAGGGGATGGTCCAATGAGCAGTTCTTC. This translates into CASSYRGWSNEQFF.

This chain connects TRBV6-5 to TRBJ1-4; 8 bases map to TRBD1. Looked up from germline, CDR1 is MNHEY and CDR2 is SVGAGI. V was pared by 2 bases and J by 5 bases, with 1 base of the junction left unmatched. The CDR3 has 14 residues. This chain's CDR3 is CASSYRDRNEKLFF. The CDR3 DNA sequence: TGTGCCAGCAGTTACCGGGACAGGAATGAAAAACTGTTTTTT.

The chain links TRBV5-1 to TRBJ1-3, with D possibly TRBD1 on 5 matching bases. Trimming removed 0 bases at V and 8 bases at J, with 12 bases between. This CDR3 has 14 amino acids. Per the germline V gene, CDR1 is SGHRS and CDR2 is YFSETQ. The DNA for the CDR3 is TGCGCCAGCAGCTTGGGACGGGGGAGAGACACCATATATTTT. It specifies CASSLGRGRDTIYF.

The gene calls are TRBV5-6 and TRBJ2-7; D is perhaps TRBD1 (5 bases). The V gene's germline CDR1 is SGHDT and CDR2 YYEEEE. The CDR3 is 14 residues long. V shed 2 bases and J shed 3 bases, with 12 bases lying between them. CDR3: CASSFSTVYYEQYF. The CDR3 bases are TGTGCCAGCAGCTTCTCGACAGTTTACTACGAGCAGTACTTC. Filled out from reference TRBV5-6 and TRBJ2-7, the complete variable domain reads DAGVTQSPTHLIKTRGQQVTLRCSPKSGHDTVSWYQQALGQGPQFIFQYYEEEERQRGNFPDRFSGHQFPNYSSELNVNALLLGDSALYLCASSFSTVYYEQYFGPGTRLTVT.

V usage is TRBV28 and J usage is TRBJ1-3, with TRBD1 as a possible D gene (5 bases). Germline V gene lookup returns CDR1 MDHEN and CDR2 SYDVKM. Trimming took 9 bases from V and 0 from J, leaving 12 bases between them. The CDR3 spans 14 residues. CDR3 in DNA: TGTGCCAGTAAGGGGTGGGTCTCTGGAAACACCATATATTTT. Translation gives CASKGWVSGNTIYF.

The CDR3 here is CASSQERGQEQETQYF. As DNA, the CDR3 is TGCGCCAGCAGCCAAGAAAGGGGACAGGAGCAAGAGACCCAGTACTTC. This chain uses TRBV4-1 with TRBJ2-5, with TRBD1 matching over 8 bases. Germline V CDR1 and CDR2: MGHRA, YSYEKL. The CDR3 has 16 amino acids. The J segment lost 2 bases and the V segment lost 0 bases, leaving 5 bases of the junction unmatched.

The rearrangement joins TRBV9 to TRBJ2-3; 8 bases match TRBD2. Per germline, CDR1 SGDLS and CDR2 YYNGEE. The CDR3 sequence is 20 residues long. V lost 3 bases to trimming and J lost 0 bases; unmatched junction nucleotides: 18. CDR3 coding DNA: TGTGCCAGCAGCGCGGGAGGAGAGACTAGCGAGAAAGCTAGCACAGATACGCAGTATTTT. Protein: CASSAGGETSEKASTDTQYF.

As concerns this clone: This CDR3 is also generated by other DNA sequences in the sample. This chain links TRBV18 with TRBJ2-7; TRBD1 matches 9 bases. Per the germline V gene, CDR1 is KGHSH and CDR2 is LQKENI. The J segment lost 4 bases and the V segment lost 5 bases, leaving 9 bases of the junction unmatched. The CDR3 has 15 amino acids. CDR3 in DNA: TGTGCCAGCTCATTGGGACAGGGAACTTTTTACGAGCAGTACTTC. It specifies CASSLGQGTFYEQYF.

The V call is TRBV5-6, the J call TRBJ2-2; 11 bases are shared with TRBD1. The V gene's germline CDR1 is SGHDT and CDR2 YYEEEE. Trimming cost V 1 base and J 5 bases; bases outside gene matches: 7. There are 17 residues in the CDR3. CDR3 in DNA: TGTGCCAGCAGCTTGTCCTCGGGGACAGGGGGGACCGGGGAGCTGTTTTTT. Translated, it gives CASSLSSGTGGTGELFF.

The chain has TRBV5-6 and TRBJ2-7; D is possibly TRBD2 (6 bases). The CDR3 sequence is 15 residues long. The germline V and J ends were trimmed by 3 bases and 0 bases, with 13 bases remaining between them. CDR1 and CDR2 (germline): SGHDT, YYEEEE. CDR3 DNA sequence: TGTGCCAGCAGCTCGGGGGTTGGAGTCTCCTACGAGCAGTACTTC. Its protein is CASSSGVGVSYEQYF.

This sequence joins TRBV6-5 and TRBJ2-7; weak D call: TRBD1 (5 bases). The length of the CDR3 is 15 residues. Trimming stripped 2 bases from V and 2 bases from J, with 13 bases between. Germline V CDR1 and CDR2: MNHEY, SVGAGI. Here the CDR3 reads CASSYVQGPPYEQYF. CDR3 DNA: TGTGCCAGCAGTTACGTCCAGGGTCCCCCCTACGAGCAGTACTTC.

This chain joins TRBV6-6 and TRBJ1-3, with D possibly TRBD1 on 6 matching bases. The CDR3 spans 16 residues. CDR1 is MNHNY and CDR2 is SVGAGI in the germline V gene (reference sequence). V lost 11 bases and J lost 4, with 24 bases in between. The CDR3 DNA is TGTGCCGTGATAGGACCAGGGGTCACTGTCGGAAACACCATATATTTT. This sequence encodes CAVIGPGVTVGNTIYF.

The chain joins TRBV2 to TRBJ2-7, with TRBD2 matching over 11 bases. Germline lookup yields CDR1 SNHLY and CDR2 FYNNEI. After removal of 5 bases from V and 4 bases from J, the junction contained 7 bases not matched to a gene. The CDR3 extends over 15 amino acids. CDR3 amino acids: CASSPLTSGEYEQYF. CDR3 DNA: TGTGCCAGCAGTCCTCTGACTAGCGGGGAATACGAGCAGTACTTC.

The chain links TRBV18 to TRBJ2-3, with 7 bases matching TRBD2. The V gene end was trimmed by 5 bases and the J gene end by 3 bases; junction bases not matched to a gene: 14. CDR3 length: 17 residues. Looked up from germline, CDR1 is KGHSH and CDR2 is LQKENI. CDR3 sequence: CASSSVPRAGETDTQYF. In DNA, the CDR3 is TGTGCCAGCTCATCCGTTCCACGTGCGGGGGAGACAGATACGCAGTATTTT.

In this sample, this clone turned up a few times. The J gene is TRBJ1-4, the V gene TRBV5-1; D is undetermined. Trimming removed 0 bases from V and 5 bases from J, with 8 bases in between. This CDR3 region has 14 residues. Germline V gene sequence: CDR1 SGHRS, CDR2 YFSETQ. CDR3: CASSLVGLNEKLFF. CDR3 coding DNA: TGCGCCAGCAGCTTGGTGGGCTTAAATGAAAAACTGTTTTTT.

This clone was seen more than once but under ten times. This CDR3 is CASSIGKGGSGANVLTF. Here the CDR3 DNA reads TGTGCCAGCAGCATTGGGAAAGGGGGCTCTGGGGCCAACGTCCTGACTTTC. V gene TRBV5-4 combines with J gene TRBJ2-6; a possible D gene is TRBD1 (6 bases). V lost 4 bases, J lost 0 bases, and 14 bases lay in between. The germline CDR1 and CDR2 sequences are SGHNT and YYREEE (reference sequence). This CDR3 contains 17 residues.

This clone was counted a single time. V gene TRBV5-4 combines with J gene TRBJ2-5, with TRBD1 matching over 12 bases. Germline CDR1 and CDR2: SGHNT and YYREEE (reference sequence). The CDR3 covers 17 residues. Germline trimming cut 0 bases from V and 4 bases from J; bases unmatched to any gene: 7. CDR3 region: CASSLVGQGAGGETQYF. CDR3 in DNA: TGTGCCAGCAGCTTGGTGGGACAGGGGGCCGGGGGAGAGACCCAGTACTTC.

The count of this clone is one. This CDR3 reads CASSFSSGSEQYF. The CDR3 DNA is TGTGCCAGCAGTTTCTCCAGCGGGAGCGAGCAGTACTTC. The V gene is TRBV27, the J gene TRBJ2-7, with 8 bases identical to TRBD2. The J segment lost 6 bases and the V segment lost 3 bases, leaving 4 bases of the junction unmatched. The CDR3 contains 13 residues. Germline lookup yields CDR1 MNHEY and CDR2 SMNVEV (reference sequence).

This clone appeared a few times. This chain connects TRBV5-1 to TRBJ2-5; perhaps TRBD1 as D (6 bases). Germline values: CDR1 SGHRS, CDR2 YFSETQ. Trimming took off 4 bases at V and 5 bases at J, with 18 bases between the two ends. The CDR3 has 15 residues. The CDR3 DNA reads as TGCGCCAGCAGCAGCTTGAGGGGGTTCGGGGAGACCCAGTACTTC. It specifies CASSSLRGFGETQYF.

V and J are TRBV28 and TRBJ2-7; 10 nucleotides match TRBD2. CDR1 and CDR2 (germline): MDHEN, SYDVKM. Losses at the gene ends were 7 bases for V and 2 bases for J; bases not matched to a gene: 5. CDR3 length equals 14 residues. The CDR3 DNA is TGTGCCAGCAATGTAGCGGGGGGTACCTACGAGCAGTACTTC. The encoded protein is CASNVAGGTYEQYF.

This clone has just one count. The rearrangement joins TRBV6-5 to TRBJ2-7; the D gene is possibly TRBD1 (5 bases). This CDR3 region has 14 residues. The ends were cut back, 6 bases at V and 7 bases at J, with 19 bases in the middle. In germline, CDR1 is MNHEY, CDR2 SVGAGI. The CDR3 nucleotides are TGTGCCAGCAGATCGCTAGGGGCCTTCTCTGAGCAGTACTTC. Translation gives CASRSLGAFSEQYF.

The rearrangement links TRBV14 to TRBJ1-1; tentative D call: TRBD1 (5 bases). Trimming took 1 base from V and 0 from J, leaving 9 bases between them. CDR3 length: 15 amino acids. Germline lookup yields CDR1 SGHDN and CDR2 FVKESK. CDR3 region: CASSQGGSLNTEAFF. The CDR3 DNA follows: TGTGCCAGCAGCCAAGGGGGCAGCCTGAACACTGAAGCTTTCTTT.

This clone appeared once. The J gene is TRBJ2-1, the V gene TRBV7-6, with D hard to call. Deletions cut 0 bases from V and 5 bases from J, with 11 bases between. The CDR3 spans 15 residues. Germline CDR1 reads SGHVS; CDR2 reads FNYEAQ. In DNA form, the CDR3 reads TGTGCCAGCAGCTTAGCAGCGTCAGTAGACAATGAGCAGTTCTTC. It yields the protein CASSLAASVDNEQFF.

This clone was seen once. The J gene is TRBJ1-2, the V gene TRBV6-1; 10 bases map to TRBD1. The CDR3 covers 11 residues. The germline V gene encodes CDR1 MNHNS and CDR2 SASEGT. Germline trimming cut 8 bases from V and 7 bases from J; bases unmatched to any gene: 1. The CDR3 DNA reads as TGTGCCAGCTGGACAGGGGGTGGCTACACCTTC. Its translation: CASWTGGGYTF.

In its sample, this clone was seen once. This chain joins TRBV9 and TRBJ1-4; D possibly corresponds to TRBD1 (5 bases). CDR3 length equals 17 residues. Germline CDR1 SGDLS, CDR2 YYNGEE. V was shortened by 4 bases and J by 4 bases, with 20 bases between the two germline ends. The CDR3 loop reads CASSRRGGTVFNEKLFF. Here the CDR3 DNA reads TGTGCCAGCAGCCGTAGGGGAGGGACCGTGTTTAATGAAAAACTGTTTTTT.